This TCR beta chain was identified in a study of CD8+ T cells in alopecia areata. Broader study findings: Greater clonality was observed in lesional scalp samples, especially alopecia totalis/universalis, versus normal scalp. Mice gave a clearer picture of TCR sharing than patients did, possibly for HLA-related reasons. Normal-skin resident alphabeta T cells also appear among scalp sample sequences.

The researchers isolated CD4+ and CD8+ T cells from PBMCs by sorting. Worth noting for this clone: The antigen is unknown. This sample includes further DNA sequences coding for the same CDR3.

In each case, RNA was isolated and then reverse transcribed into cDNA as the sequencing template. Assay used: immunoSEQ multiplex PCR; TCRdb lists only in-frame clones, some missing. The sample has about 200,000 clones, roughly three fifths seen once. Germline V gives CDR1 SGHDT, CDR2 YYEEEE. Trimming took 4 bases from V and 6 from J, leaving 8 bases between them. The CDR3 covers 12 residues. This TCR was recovered from a human donor in good health. The sequenced sample consisted of CD8+ T cells sorted from blood. The chain employs TRBV5-6 and TRBJ1-5; D gene unclear. The DNA of the CDR3 is TGTGCCAGCAGCCTCGGGTCTCAGCCCCAGCATTTT. Translating gives CASSLGSQPQHF. Based on the CDR3 plus reference TRBV5-6 and TRBJ1-5, the full variable domain is DAGVTQSPTHLIKTRGQQVTLRCSPKSGHDTVSWYQQALGQGPQFIFQYYEEEERQRGNFPDRFSGHQFPNYSSELNVNALLLGDSALYLCASSLGSQPQHFGDGTRLSIL.